One sample yielded the 17 T cell receptor beta chains listed below, sequenced in a study of glioma-infiltrating T cells after dendritic cell vaccination listed by TCRdb under 2016. The time point label of this sample denotes: after dendritic cell vaccination, including at tumor progression/relapse. Libraries were made using the immunoSEQ multiplex PCR assay. The source is immuneACCESS, and TCRdb retained only in-frame sequences with V and J called. Part of the clones is not carried over; for the studies checked, unresolved V genes explain less than half of this, and the remainder is unexplained. The sample contains approximately 85,000 clones, approximately 81% of them found a single time. In total, the top ten clones hold 8.5% of the sample. The source was blood, collected after dendritic cell vaccination. The receptors derive from a human donor with glioblastoma.

This clone was detected once. The gene calls are TRBV30 and TRBJ2-7, with D maybe TRBD2 (5 bases). V lost 3 bases and J lost 4, with 10 bases in between. The CDR3 length is 12 residues. CDR1 GTSNPN and CDR2 SVGIG come from the germline V gene (reference sequence). The CDR3, as DNA: TGTGCCTGGAGGTCCGGGGAGTACGAGCAGTACTTC. Translated: CAWRSGEYEQYF. Full variable domain (rest looked up from reference TRBV30 and TRBJ2-7): SQTIHQWPATLVQPVGSPLSLECTVEGTSNPNLYWYRQAAGRGLQLLFYSVGIGQISSEVPQNLSASRPQDRQFILSSKKLLLSDSGFYLCAWRSGEYEQYFGPGTRLTVT.

This clone came up a few times. V usage is TRBV7-6 and J usage is TRBJ2-7; D might be TRBD1 (6 bases). CDR3 size: 13 residues. Deletions cut 5 bases from V and 1 base from J, with 9 bases between. Germline V lookup: CDR1 SGHVS, CDR2 FNYEAQ. The CDR3 nucleotides are TGTGCCAGCAGCGTCGGACAGTCCTACGAGCAGTACTTC. This codes for CASSVGQSYEQYF.

This sequence joins TRBV7-3 and TRBJ1-1, with TRBD1 as a possible D gene (6 bases). The V gene's germline CDR1 is SGHTA and CDR2 FQGTGA. The CDR3 consists of 14 residues. V lost 6 bases, J lost 0 bases, and 11 bases lay in between. The CDR3 bases are TGTGCCAGCAGTTTGGGGGCTATGAACACTGAAGCTTTCTTT. This translates into CASSLGAMNTEAFF.

The J gene is TRBJ2-1, the V gene TRBV19; TRBD2 agrees at 11 bases. The germline V gene encodes CDR1 LNHDA and CDR2 SQIVND (reference sequence). CDR3 length: 15 residues. Trimming at V came to 6 bases and at J to 3 bases, leaving 4 bases not matched to a gene. CDR3 DNA sequence: TGTGCCAGTAGGGCCGGGACTAGCGGCTACAATGAGCAGTTCTTC. Amino acids: CASRAGTSGYNEQFF.

The chain combines TRBV9 with TRBJ1-2; TRBD1 matches 7 bases. Germline assignment: CDR1 SGDLS and CDR2 YYNGEE. The CDR3 runs to 17 residues. After removal of 6 bases from V and 3 bases from J, the junction contained 17 bases not matched to a gene. CDR3 in DNA: TGTGCCAGCACCCTGGATGGAAAGGGGGCGTCGGACTATGGCTACACCTTC. The encoded protein is CASTLDGKGASDYGYTF.

The chain has TRBV5-1 and TRBJ1-2; D gene ambiguous. Germline CDR1 reads SGHRS; CDR2 reads YFSETQ. V lost 4 bases, J lost 0 bases, and 10 bases lay in between. The CDR3 extends over 14 amino acids. The CDR3 region is CASSPFTANYGYTF. In DNA, the CDR3 is TGCGCCAGCAGCCCTTTTACAGCTAACTATGGCTACACCTTC.

The chain carries TRBV2 and TRBJ1-6; D call uncertain. Germline V gives CDR1 SNHLY, CDR2 FYNNEI. Deletions cut 2 bases from V and 5 bases from J, with 4 bases between. CDR3 length equals 13 residues. The CDR3 sequence is CASSEQNNSPLHF. CDR3 DNA sequence: TGTGCCAGCAGTGAACAAAATAATTCACCCCTCCACTTT. The full variable domain, in which reference TRBV2 and TRBJ1-6 provide the parts outside the CDR3, is EPEVTQTPSHQVTQMGQEVILRCVPISNHLYFYWYRQILGQKVEFLVSFYNNEISEKSEIFDDQFSVERPDGSNFTLKIRSTKLEDSAMYFCASSEQNNSPLHFGNGTRLTVT.

As DNA, the CDR3 is TGTGCCAGCAGCCAAGCCGGGACAGGGTTTCAGCCCCAGCATTTT. This codes for CASSQAGTGFQPQHF. The genes are TRBV28 and TRBJ1-5, with 9 bases aligning to TRBD1. Per germline, CDR1 MDHEN and CDR2 SYDVKM. After removal of 6 bases from V and 6 bases from J, the junction contained 9 bases not matched to a gene. The CDR3 consists of 15 residues.

This clone was seen a few times. The chain links TRBV5-6 to TRBJ2-3, with D uncertain. The CDR3 loop spans 14 amino acids. The germline V gene has CDR1 SGHDT and CDR2 YYEEEE. Trimming left V 0 bases short and J 6 bases short, with 11 bases between. In DNA, the CDR3 is TGTGCCAGCAGCTTGGACCCGCCCGGGGATACGCAGTATTTT. Encoded protein: CASSLDPPGDTQYF.

This rearrangement joins TRBV6-4 to TRBJ2-1; 12 bases fit TRBD2. Trimming at V came to 6 bases and at J to 6 bases, leaving 12 bases not matched to a gene. This CDR3 region has 17 residues. The germline V gene has CDR1 MRHNA and CDR2 SNTAGT. The CDR3 DNA sequence: TGTGCCAGCAGCCCGGTCCAACTAGCGGGGGGCCGCAATGAGCAGTTCTTC. This sequence encodes CASSPVQLAGGRNEQFF.

This rearrangement joins TRBV10-3 to TRBJ2-3, with 10 bases lining up with TRBD2. The germline gives CDR1 ENHRY, CDR2 SYGVKD. V dropped 8 bases and J dropped 1; count of bases not matched to a gene: 0. There are 13 residues in the CDR3. The CDR3 here is CAILAGGTDTQYF. For the CDR3, the DNA is TGTGCCATCCTAGCGGGGGGCACAGATACGCAGTATTTT.

The chain has TRBV6-1 and TRBJ2-1, with a tentative D call TRBD1 (5 bases). Germline CDR1 is MNHNS and CDR2 is SASEGT. This CDR3 has 13 residues. V shed 11 bases and J shed 3 bases, with 14 bases lying between them. CDR3 protein: CAGSRVFYNEQFF. CDR3 nucleotide sequence: TGTGCCGGAAGCAGGGTTTTCTACAATGAGCAGTTCTTC.

V usage is TRBV30 and J usage is TRBJ2-7; D is possibly TRBD1 (7 bases). The germline V and J ends were trimmed by 0 bases and 2 bases, with 14 bases remaining between them. The CDR3 runs 15 residues. CDR1 is GTSNPN, CDR2 SVGIG, per germline (reference sequence). Here the CDR3 reads CAWSVGGGRAYEQYF. CDR3 coding DNA: TGTGCCTGGAGTGTAGGAGGGGGCCGGGCCTACGAGCAGTACTTC.

There are many counts of this clone. The chain combines TRBV13 with TRBJ2-5; D is possibly TRBD2 (6 bases). The V gene's germline CDR1 is PRHDT and CDR2 FYEKMQ (reference sequence). The CDR3 contains 12 residues. Trimming cost V 5 bases and J 5 bases, with 9 bases left between them. This CDR3 is CASSTREETQYF. In DNA, the CDR3 is TGTGCCAGCAGCACCCGGGAGGAGACCCAGTACTTC.

The chain couples TRBV14 to TRBJ2-7, with 7 bases aligning to TRBD1. Germline V gives CDR1 SGHDN, CDR2 FVKESK. Germline trimming cut 0 bases from V and 3 bases from J; bases unmatched to any gene: 5. The CDR3 covers 15 residues. The CDR3 is CASSQDWAGGYEQYF. The CDR3 coding sequence is TGTGCCAGCAGCCAAGATTGGGCAGGGGGCTACGAGCAGTACTTC.

The chain is built from TRBV5-4 and TRBJ1-3; D is possibly TRBD1 (6 bases). V gave up 4 bases and J gave up 4 bases, with 12 bases separating them. Germline CDR1 and CDR2: SGHNT and YYREEE (reference sequence). The CDR3 spans 14 residues. CDR3 sequence: CASSRQDPGNTIYF. CDR3 DNA sequence: TGTGCCAGCAGCCGACAGGACCCCGGAAACACCATATATTTT. Supplemented by reference TRBV5-4 and TRBJ1-3, the full variable domain reads ETGVTQSPTHLIKTRGQQVTLRCSSQSGHNTVSWYQQALGQGPQFIFQYYREEENGRGNFPPRFSGLQFPNYSSELNVNALELDDSALYLCASSRQDPGNTIYFGEGSWLTVV.

The chain has TRBV27 and TRBJ1-5, with 8 nucleotides matching TRBD1. The V and J ends lost 2 bases and 5 bases, in that order; junction bases with no gene match: 14. This CDR3 is built from 18 residues. Germline V gives CDR1 MNHEY, CDR2 SMNVEV (reference sequence). CDR3 sequence: CASSLIPLQGAGDQPQHF. CDR3 DNA: TGTGCCAGCAGTTTAATCCCCCTCCAGGGGGCTGGGGATCAGCCCCAGCATTTT.